What follows are 16 T cell receptor beta chains derived from one specimen sequenced in a study of CD4 T cells in relation to SARS-CoV-2 and coronaviruses. The unexposed donors gave CD4+ T cells in about 2010-2019, prior to COVID-19. After about ten days of culture, CD4+ T cells were isolated. Assay: immunoSEQ multiplex PCR; the TCRdb copy retains only in-frame clones and omits some. The sample lists 21,000 or so clones, about 80% seen once, with 25% to 30% in the top ten. These receptors' antigens are unknown. Sequencing input: CD4+ T cells from PBMCs, cultured in vitro. The receptors here all came from a human donor in good health.

DNA of the CDR3: TGTGCCAGCAGCTTAGGATCCTACGAGCAGTACTTC. Its protein is CASSLGSYEQYF. The J gene is TRBJ2-7, the V gene TRBV7-9; D not resolved. Germline assignment: CDR1 SEHNR and CDR2 FQNEAQ (reference sequence). Trimming cost V 1 base and J 1 base, with 2 bases left between them. The CDR3 loop spans 12 amino acids.

This chain uses TRBV19 with TRBJ2-3; D remains ambiguous. The V and J ends lost 5 bases and 3 bases respectively, with 9 bases between them. The CDR3 sequence is 13 residues long. Germline CDR1 LNHDA, CDR2 SQIVND (reference sequence). The CDR3 spells CASSSSGTDTQYF. The CDR3, as DNA: TGTGCCAGTAGTTCCTCCGGGACAGATACGCAGTATTTT. Supplemented by reference TRBV19 and TRBJ2-3, the full variable domain reads DGGITQSPKYLFRKEGQNVTLSCEQNLNHDAMYWYRQDPGQGLRLIYYSQIVNDFQKGDIAEGYSVSREKKESFPLTVTSAQKNPTAFYLCASSSSGTDTQYFGPGTRLTVL.

In nucleotides, the CDR3 is TGTGCCAGCAGCCCGGCGGGGGGTAATAAGAATGAGCAGTTCTTC. This gives the protein CASSPAGGNKNEQFF. V usage is TRBV5-4 and J usage is TRBJ2-1; TRBD2 matches 8 bases. The length of the CDR3 is 15 residues. After removal of 4 bases from V and 7 bases from J, the junction contained 10 bases not matched to a gene. Germline CDR1 SGHNT, CDR2 YYREEE (reference sequence).

The V and J genes are TRBV11-2 and TRBJ2-5; 10 nucleotides line up with TRBD1. The CDR3 covers 15 residues. J gave up 4 bases and V 5 bases, and 7 bases lay outside the gene matches. Germline CDR1 is SGHAT and CDR2 is FQNNGV. In nucleotides, the CDR3 is TGTGCCAGCAGCACCCGGACAGGGGGTGGAGAGACCCAGTACTTC. It yields the protein CASSTRTGGGETQYF.

A remark on this clone: This sample also contains other DNA sequences that code for the same CDR3. This chain connects TRBV18 to TRBJ1-1, with D unclear. V lost 3 bases, J lost 0 bases, and 5 bases lay in between. This CDR3 has 13 amino acids. Germline V gene lookup returns CDR1 KGHSH and CDR2 LQKENI. This CDR3 is CASSPPMNTEAFF. The CDR3 nucleotides read TGTGCCAGCTCACCGCCGATGAACACTGAAGCTTTCTTT.

This clone was counted a few times. V gene TRBV11-3 combines with J gene TRBJ1-1; D gene uncertain. CDR1 is SGHNT, CDR2 YENEEA, per germline. The CDR3 is made up of 13 amino acids. Trimming removed 1 base at V and 1 base at J, with 4 bases between. This CDR3 is CASSLGGNTEAFF. CDR3 in DNA: TGTGCCAGCAGCTTAGGTGGGAACACTGAAGCTTTCTTT.

The J gene is TRBJ1-1, the V gene TRBV7-9; 7 bases align to TRBD1. CDR3 size: 17 residues. The trim removed 2 bases at V and 1 base at J, leaving 10 bases unmatched. Germline CDR1 SEHNR, CDR2 FQNEAQ (reference sequence). CDR3 bases: TGTGCCAGCAGCTTAATCGGTTGGGGACAGCCGAACACTGAAGCTTTCTTT. It translates to CASSLIGWGQPNTEAFF.

The chain couples TRBV5-1 to TRBJ1-3; D not resolved. The V end lost 5 bases, the J end lost 4 bases, and 13 bases lay between the germline ends. Germline V gene lookup returns CDR1 SGHRS and CDR2 YFSETQ. The CDR3 has 14 amino acids. The CDR3 DNA reads as TGCGCCAGCAGGTCGGAGGGCGCGGGAAACACCATATATTTT. It encodes CASRSEGAGNTIYF.

The V gene is TRBV2, the J gene TRBJ2-1; 7 nucleotides line up with TRBD1. The CDR3 sequence is 13 residues long. CDR1 is SNHLY and CDR2 is FYNNEI in the germline V gene. J was trimmed by 6 bases and V by 5 bases; bases with no gene match: 4. CDR3 sequence: CASSLSGGNEQFF. CDR3 sequence (DNA): TGTGCCAGCAGTCTGTCAGGGGGCAATGAGCAGTTCTTC.

This clone came up once. CDR3 sequence (DNA): TGCGCCAGCAGCCAAGTTCTGTCCGTGGTGGATGAGCAGTTCTTC. Translated: CASSQVLSVVDEQFF. This rearrangement joins TRBV4-1 to TRBJ2-1; no firm D call. There are 15 residues in the CDR3. Germline CDR1 is MGHRA and CDR2 is YSYEKL. Between the trimmed V and J ends, which lost 1 base and 8 bases, there was a span of 15 bases.

In its sample, this clone was seen a few times. This chain links TRBV30 with TRBJ2-7, with 7 bases that match TRBD1. The CDR3 has 13 residues. With V trimmed by 1 base and J by 3 bases, 3 bases remained unmatched. Per germline, CDR1 GTSNPN and CDR2 SVGIG (reference sequence). DNA for the CDR3: TGTGCCTGGAGTGCGGCAGGGGGCTACGAGCAGTACTTC. As protein: CAWSAAGGYEQYF.

This clone was recorded a few times. V and J are TRBV7-3 and TRBJ1-2; D uncertain. The germline gives CDR1 SGHTA, CDR2 FQGTGA. CDR3 length equals 15 residues. V lost 4 bases to trimming and J lost 4 bases, with 16 bases between them. The CDR3 DNA follows: TGTGCCAGCAGCTCAGAAGGTGGGCACAGCTATGGCTACACCTTC. Protein sequence: CASSSEGGHSYGYTF. Complete variable domain (other parts from reference TRBV7-3 and TRBJ1-2): GAGVSQTPSNKVTEKGKYVELRCDPISGHTALYWYRQSLGQGPEFLIYFQGTGAADDSGLPNDRFFAVRPEGSVSTLKIQRTERGDSAVYLCASSSEGGHSYGYTFGSGTRLTVV.

The chain couples TRBV3-1 (or the pseudogene TRBV3-2) to TRBJ2-2; maybe TRBD1 (5 bases). Germline assignment: CDR1 LGHDT and CDR2 YNNKEL (reference sequence). CDR3 size: 13 residues. The germline V and J ends were trimmed by 1 base and 7 bases, with 7 bases remaining between them. The CDR3 sequence: CASSQVGVGELFF. The CDR3 DNA sequence: TGTGCCAGCAGCCAAGTAGGGGTCGGGGAGCTGTTTTTT.

V usage is TRBV19 and J usage is TRBJ1-2; TRBD1 agrees at 7 bases. Per germline, CDR1 LNHDA and CDR2 SQIVND (reference sequence). The CDR3 is 15 amino acids. Unmatched junction bases numbered 11, after V lost 5 bases and J lost 5 bases. The CDR3 here is CASSAGTAGGYGYTF. In DNA, the CDR3 is TGTGCCAGTAGTGCCGGGACAGCGGGAGGGTATGGCTACACCTTC. The complete variable domain, with remaining parts taken from reference TRBV19 and TRBJ1-2, reads DGGITQSPKYLFRKEGQNVTLSCEQNLNHDAMYWYRQDPGQGLRLIYYSQIVNDFQKGDIAEGYSVSREKKESFPLTVTSAQKNPTAFYLCASSAGTAGGYGYTFGSGTRLTVV.

The chain employs TRBV6-5 and TRBJ2-2; a possible D gene is TRBD1 (6 bases). Per the germline V gene, CDR1 is MNHEY and CDR2 is SVGAGI. The length of the CDR3 is 14 residues. V lost 7 bases to trimming and J lost 6 bases, with 15 bases between them. The CDR3 here is CASNPVGGPGELFF. The CDR3 region has the DNA TGTGCCAGCAATCCGGTAGGGGGTCCCGGGGAGCTGTTTTTT.

The rearrangement links TRBV5-1 to TRBJ2-3; 12 nucleotides line up with TRBD2. Germline values: CDR1 SGHRS, CDR2 YFSETQ. The CDR3 runs to 15 residues. Unmatched junction bases numbered 1, after V lost 0 bases and J lost 5 bases. The DNA of the CDR3 is TGCGCCAGCAGCTTGGGGGGACTAGCGGGAGATACGCAGTATTTT. Its protein is CASSLGGLAGDTQYF.